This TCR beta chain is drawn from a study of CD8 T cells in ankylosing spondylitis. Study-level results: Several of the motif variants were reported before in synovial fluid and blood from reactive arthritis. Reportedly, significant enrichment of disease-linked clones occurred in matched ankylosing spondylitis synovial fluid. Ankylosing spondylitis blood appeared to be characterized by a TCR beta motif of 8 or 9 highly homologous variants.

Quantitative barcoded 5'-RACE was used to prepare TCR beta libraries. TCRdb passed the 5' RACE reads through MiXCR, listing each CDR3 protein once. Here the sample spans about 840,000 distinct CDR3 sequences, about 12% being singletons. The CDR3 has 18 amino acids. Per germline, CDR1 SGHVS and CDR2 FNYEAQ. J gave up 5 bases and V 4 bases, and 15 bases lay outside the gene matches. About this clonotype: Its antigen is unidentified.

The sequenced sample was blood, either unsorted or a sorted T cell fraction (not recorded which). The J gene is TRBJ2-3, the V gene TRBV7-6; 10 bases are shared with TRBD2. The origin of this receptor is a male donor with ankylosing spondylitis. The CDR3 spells CASSSLGWDSGRKDTQYF. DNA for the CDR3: TGTGCCAGCAGCTCCCTGGGTTGGGATAGCGGGAGGAAAGATACGCAGTATTTT.